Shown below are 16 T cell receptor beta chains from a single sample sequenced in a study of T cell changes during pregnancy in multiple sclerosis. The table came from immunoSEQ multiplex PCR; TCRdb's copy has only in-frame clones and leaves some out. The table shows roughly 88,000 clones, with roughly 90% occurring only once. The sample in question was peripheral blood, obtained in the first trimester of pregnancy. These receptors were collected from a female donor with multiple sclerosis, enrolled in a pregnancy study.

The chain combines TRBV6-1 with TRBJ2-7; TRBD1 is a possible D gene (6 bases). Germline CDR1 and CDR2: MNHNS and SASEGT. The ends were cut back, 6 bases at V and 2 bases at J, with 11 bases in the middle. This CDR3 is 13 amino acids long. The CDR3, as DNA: TGTGCCAGCAGGGGAAGGGGGACCTACGAGCAGTACTTC. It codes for CASRGRGTYEQYF.

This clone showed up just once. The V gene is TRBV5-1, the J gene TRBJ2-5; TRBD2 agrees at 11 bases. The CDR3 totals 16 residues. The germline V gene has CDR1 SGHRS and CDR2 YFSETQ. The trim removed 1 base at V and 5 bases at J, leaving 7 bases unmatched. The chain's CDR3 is CASSLSGLADFETQYF. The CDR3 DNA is TGCGCCAGCAGCTTGTCGGGACTAGCGGATTTTGAGACCCAGTACTTC. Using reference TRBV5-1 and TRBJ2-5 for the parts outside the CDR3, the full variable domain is KAGVTQTPRYLIKTRGQQVTLSCSPISGHRSVSWYQQTPGQGLQFLFEYFSETQRNKGNFPGRFSGRQFSNSRSEMNVSTLELGDSALYLCASSLSGLADFETQYFGPGTRLLVL.

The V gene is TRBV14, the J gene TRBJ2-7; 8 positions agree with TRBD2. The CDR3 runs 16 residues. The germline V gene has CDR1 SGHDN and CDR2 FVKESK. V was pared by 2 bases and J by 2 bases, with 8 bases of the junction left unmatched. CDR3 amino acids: CASSQTFTSGAYEQYF. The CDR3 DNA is TGTGCCAGCAGCCAAACATTTACTAGCGGAGCCTACGAGCAGTACTTC.

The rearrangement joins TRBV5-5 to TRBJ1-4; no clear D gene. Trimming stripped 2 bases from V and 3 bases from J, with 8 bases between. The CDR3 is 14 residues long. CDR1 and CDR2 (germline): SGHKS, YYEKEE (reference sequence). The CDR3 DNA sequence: TGTGCCAGCAGCTTAAGGGAGGCTAATGAAAAACTGTTTTTT. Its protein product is CASSLREANEKLFF.

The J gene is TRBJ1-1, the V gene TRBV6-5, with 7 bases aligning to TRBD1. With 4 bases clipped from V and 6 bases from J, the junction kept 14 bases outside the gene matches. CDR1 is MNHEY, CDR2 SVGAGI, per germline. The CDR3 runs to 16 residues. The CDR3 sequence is CASSLFRQGKGSEAFF. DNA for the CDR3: TGTGCCAGCAGTTTATTCCGACAGGGAAAAGGATCTGAAGCTTTCTTT.

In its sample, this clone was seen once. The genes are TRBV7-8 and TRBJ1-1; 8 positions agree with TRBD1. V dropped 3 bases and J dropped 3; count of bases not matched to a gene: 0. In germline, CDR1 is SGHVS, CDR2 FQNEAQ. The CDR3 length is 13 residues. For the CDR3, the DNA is TGTGCCAGCAGCTTGGACAGGGACACTGAAGCTTTCTTT. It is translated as CASSLDRDTEAFF. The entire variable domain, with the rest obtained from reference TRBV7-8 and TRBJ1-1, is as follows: GAGVSQSPRYKVAKRGQDVALRCDPISGHVSLFWYQQALGQGPEFLTYFQNEAQLDKSGLPSDRFFAERPEGSVSTLKIQRTQQEDSAVYLCASSLDRDTEAFFGQGTRLTVV.

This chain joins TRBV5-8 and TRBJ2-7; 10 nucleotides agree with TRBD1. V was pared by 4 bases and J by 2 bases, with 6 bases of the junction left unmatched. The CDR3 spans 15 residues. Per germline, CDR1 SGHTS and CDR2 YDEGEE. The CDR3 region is CASSIGTGATYEQYF. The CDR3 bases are TGTGCCAGCAGCATAGGGACAGGGGCTACCTACGAGCAGTACTTC.

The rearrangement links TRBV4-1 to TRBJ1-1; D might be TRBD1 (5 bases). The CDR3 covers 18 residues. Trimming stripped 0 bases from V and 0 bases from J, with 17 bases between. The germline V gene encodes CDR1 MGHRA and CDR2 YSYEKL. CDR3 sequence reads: CASSQERRALTLNTEAFF. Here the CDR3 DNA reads TGCGCCAGCAGCCAAGAACGCAGGGCCCTAACATTGAACACTGAAGCTTTCTTT.

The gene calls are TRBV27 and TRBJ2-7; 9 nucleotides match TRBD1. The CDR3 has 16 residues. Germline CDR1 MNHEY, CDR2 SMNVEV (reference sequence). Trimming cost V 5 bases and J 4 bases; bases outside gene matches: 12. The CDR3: CASSPRSGQGIYEQYF. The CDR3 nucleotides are TGTGCCAGCAGTCCGAGGTCCGGACAGGGGATTTACGAGCAGTACTTC.

The CDR3 reads CASSTGQGTPMNTEAFF. The CDR3 DNA reads TGTGCCAGCAGCACAGGACAGGGGACTCCTATGAACACTGAAGCTTTCTTT. The rearrangement links TRBV13 to TRBJ1-1; 9 nucleotides align to TRBD1. Germline values: CDR1 PRHDT, CDR2 FYEKMQ (reference sequence). The CDR3 extends over 17 amino acids. The J segment lost 0 bases and the V segment lost 5 bases, leaving 10 bases of the junction unmatched.

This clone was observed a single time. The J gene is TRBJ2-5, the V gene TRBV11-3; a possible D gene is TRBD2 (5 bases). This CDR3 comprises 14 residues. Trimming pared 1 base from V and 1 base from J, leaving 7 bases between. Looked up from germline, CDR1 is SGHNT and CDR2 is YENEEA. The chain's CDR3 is CASSLGRGQETQYF. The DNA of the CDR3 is TGTGCCAGCAGCTTAGGACGGGGCCAAGAGACCCAGTACTTC.

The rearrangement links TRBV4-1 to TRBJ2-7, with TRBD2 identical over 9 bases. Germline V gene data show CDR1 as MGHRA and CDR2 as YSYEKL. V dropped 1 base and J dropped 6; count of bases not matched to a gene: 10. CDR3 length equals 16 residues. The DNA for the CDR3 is TGCGCCAGCAGCCAAGGGATAGCGGGAGCCCCTCTCGAGCAGTACTTC. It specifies CASSQGIAGAPLEQYF.

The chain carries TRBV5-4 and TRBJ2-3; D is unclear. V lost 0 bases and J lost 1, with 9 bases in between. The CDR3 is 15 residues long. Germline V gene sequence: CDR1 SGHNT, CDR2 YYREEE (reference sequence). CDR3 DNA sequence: TGTGCCAGCAGCTTGGACCTACTGGGCACAGATACGCAGTATTTT. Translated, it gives CASSLDLLGTDTQYF.

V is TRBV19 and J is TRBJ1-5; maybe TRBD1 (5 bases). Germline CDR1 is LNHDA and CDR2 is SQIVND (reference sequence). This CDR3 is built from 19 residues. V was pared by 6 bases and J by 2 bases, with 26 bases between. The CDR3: CASRGVGVWGSDGNQPQHF. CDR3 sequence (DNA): TGTGCCAGTAGAGGAGTAGGGGTATGGGGTTCAGACGGCAATCAGCCCCAGCATTTT. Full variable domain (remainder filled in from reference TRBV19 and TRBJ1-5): DGGITQSPKYLFRKEGQNVTLSCEQNLNHDAMYWYRQDPGQGLRLIYYSQIVNDFQKGDIAEGYSVSREKKESFPLTVTSAQKNPTAFYLCASRGVGVWGSDGNQPQHFGDGTRLSIL.

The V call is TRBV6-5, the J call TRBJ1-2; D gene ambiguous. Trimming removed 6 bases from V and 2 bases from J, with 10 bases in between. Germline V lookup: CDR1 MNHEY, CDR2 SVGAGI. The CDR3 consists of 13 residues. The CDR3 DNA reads TGTGCCAGCAGGGAGTCCCAAAACTATGGCTACACCTTC. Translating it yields CASRESQNYGYTF.

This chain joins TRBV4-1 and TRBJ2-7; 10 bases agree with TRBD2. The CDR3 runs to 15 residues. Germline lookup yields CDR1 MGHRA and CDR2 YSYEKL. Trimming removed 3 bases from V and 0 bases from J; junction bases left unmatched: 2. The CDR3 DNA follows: TGCGCCAGCAGCCAGCCTAGCGGGAGCTCCTACGAGCAGTACTTC. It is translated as CASSQPSGSSYEQYF.